This T cell receptor (beta chain) is from a study of early T cells in non-severe SARS-CoV-2 infection. Background on the study: With bulk RNA from unsorted whole blood as input, sequencing yielded unpaired chains.

TCRdb ran MiXCR on the 5' RACE reads and lists one entry per CDR3 protein. The sample has under 85,000 distinct CDR3 sequences, less than 15% seen once. The ends were cut back, 1 base at V and 0 bases at J, with 6 bases in the middle. Germline CDR1 MNHEY, CDR2 SVGEGT. The CDR3 totals 15 residues. This clonotype appeared many times. The rearrangement joins TRBV6-2 or TRBV6-3 to TRBJ2-2; the D gene is possibly TRBD1 (5 bases). This sequence was found in an adult who was a healthcare worker with PCR-confirmed SARS-CoV-2 infection or an uninfected control (not recorded which). Sequenced: whole blood. Here the CDR3 reads CASSYLQANTGELFF. The CDR3 region has the DNA TGTGCCAGCAGTTACTTACAGGCGAACACCGGGGAGCTGTTTTTT.